These 14 T cell receptor beta chains came from one sample sequenced in a study of a mutant IDH1 vaccine in newly diagnosed glioma. Time point described: week 47, end of study. Alongside topical imiquimod, each dose of vaccine comprised 300 ug of mutant IDH1 20-mer peptide. The assay was immunoSEQ multiplex PCR, and TCRdb's table has in-frame clones only and misses some. The sample yields 20,000 to 30,000 clones, over 80% seen once. Antigens for these TCRs are unknown. The sequenced sample was PBMCs, obtained from a glioma patient whose treatment included an IDH1 peptide vaccine. The origin of the receptors is a middle-aged man with glioma. Some clones in this sample may be carry-over from other donors' samples.

The rearrangement links TRBV5-4 to TRBJ2-7; 15 nucleotides line up with TRBD2. The germline CDR1 and CDR2 sequences are SGHNT and YYREEE (reference sequence). This CDR3 is 18 amino acids long. Germline trimming cut 5 bases from V and 0 bases from J; bases unmatched to any gene: 9. DNA of the CDR3: TGTGCCAGCAGTCCCGGGACTAGCGGGGGGATTAGCTCCTACGAGCAGTACTTC. Protein product: CASSPGTSGGISSYEQYF.

J is TRBJ1-1 and V is TRBV15; D remains unclear. The V and J ends lost 7 bases and 1 base respectively, with 13 bases between them. This CDR3 is built from 14 residues. Germline CDR1 is LNHNV and CDR2 is YYDKDF (reference sequence). CDR3 DNA sequence: TGTGCCACCATACGAGGCGCAGGGAACACTGAAGCTTTCTTT. Translation: CATIRGAGNTEAFF.

The rearrangement links TRBV4-1 to TRBJ2-3; D uncertain. CDR1 is MGHRA and CDR2 is YSYEKL in the germline V gene. The CDR3 is 12 amino acids. The V end was cut by 0 bases, the J end by 9 bases, with 7 bases between. The CDR3 nucleotides read TGCGCCAGCAGCCAAGAGTTAGGAACGCAGTATTTT. Translation: CASSQELGTQYF.

The chain employs TRBV18 and TRBJ2-6; D call uncertain. CDR3 length: 17 residues. Germline assignment: CDR1 KGHSH and CDR2 LQKENI. Trimming left V 2 bases short and J 1 base short, with 12 bases between. The CDR3 bases are TGTGCCAGCTCACCATCCCAGGCAGCGTCTGGGGCCAACGTCCTGACTTTC. Translation gives CASSPSQAASGANVLTF.

The rearrangement uses TRBV15 and TRBJ1-4; D unclear. The CDR3 spans 13 residues. V gave up 0 bases and J gave up 6 bases, with 5 bases separating them. Germline V gene sequence: CDR1 LNHNV, CDR2 YYDKDF (reference sequence). The CDR3 is CATSREGYEKLFF. The CDR3 DNA is TGTGCCACCAGCAGAGAAGGGTATGAAAAACTGTTTTTT.

The chain couples TRBV27 to TRBJ1-6; no clear D. The germline CDR1 and CDR2 sequences are MNHEY and SMNVEV (reference sequence). The length of the CDR3 is 14 residues. V shed 4 bases and J shed 5 bases, with 9 bases lying between them. The CDR3 DNA sequence: TGTGCCAGCAGTTCTGGCAGGAATAATTCACCCCTCCACTTT. Its protein is CASSSGRNNSPLHF.

This clone was detected only a few times. This rearrangement joins TRBV6-1 to TRBJ1-3; perhaps TRBD1 as D (5 bases). The germline V gene has CDR1 MNHNS and CDR2 SASEGT. The CDR3 runs 15 residues. Trimming took off 6 bases at V and 3 bases at J, with 15 bases between the two ends. CDR3 DNA sequence: TGTGCCAGCAGAGATTCCGGGACTGGTGGAAACACCATATATTTT. As protein: CASRDSGTGGNTIYF.

This chain links TRBV6-5 with TRBJ1-6; unclear D gene. The V gene lost 0 bases and the J gene lost 1 base, with 7 bases spanning the gap. The germline CDR1 and CDR2 sequences are MNHEY and SVGAGI. The CDR3 loop spans 16 amino acids. The CDR3: CASSYSPGSYNSPLHF. CDR3 nucleotide sequence: TGTGCCAGCAGTTACTCCCCCGGGTCCTATAATTCACCCCTCCACTTT.

V and J are TRBV2 and TRBJ2-3, with 8 bases aligning to TRBD2. The CDR3 covers 17 residues. CDR1 is SNHLY, CDR2 FYNNEI, per germline. The V and J ends lost 4 bases and 2 bases, in that order; junction bases with no gene match: 11. The CDR3 sequence is CASSGPGTSLITDTQYF. As DNA, the CDR3 is TGTGCCAGCAGTGGTCCCGGGACTAGTCTTATCACAGATACGCAGTATTTT. The full variable domain, completed using reference TRBV2 and TRBJ2-3, is EPEVTQTPSHQVTQMGQEVILRCVPISNHLYFYWYRQILGQKVEFLVSFYNNEISEKSEIFDDQFSVERPDGSNFTLKIRSTKLEDSAMYFCASSGPGTSLITDTQYFGPGTRLTVL.

This chain links TRBV15 with TRBJ1-2; 8 bases align to TRBD1. CDR3 size: 15 residues. From germline, CDR1 is LNHNV and CDR2 YYDKDF (reference sequence). Trimming took 0 bases from V and 11 from J; bases not matched to a gene: 11. Here the CDR3 reads CATSRERTGPPSYTF. CDR3 sequence (DNA): TGTGCCACCAGCAGAGAAAGGACAGGGCCCCCCAGTTACACCTTC. The whole variable domain, remainder taken from reference TRBV15 and TRBJ1-2, is DAMVIQNPRYQVTQFGKPVTLSCSQTLNHNVMYWYQQKSSQAPKLLFHYYDKDFNNEADTPDNFQSRRPNTSFCFLDIRSPGLGDTAMYLCATSRERTGPPSYTFGSGTRLTVV.

The CDR3 bases are TGTGCCAGCAGCTTTCATTCGGGGATTAGCACAGATACGCAGTATTTT. As protein: CASSFHSGISTDTQYF. The V and J genes are TRBV7-2 and TRBJ2-3; possibly TRBD2 for D (5 bases). V was pared by 3 bases and J by 0 bases, with 13 bases between. This CDR3 is built from 16 residues. The V gene's germline CDR1 is SGHTA and CDR2 FQGNSA.

The genes are TRBV19 and TRBJ1-5; perhaps TRBD1 as D (5 bases). The CDR3 runs to 14 residues. V was trimmed by 2 bases and J by 3 bases, leaving 8 bases between them. The germline gives CDR1 LNHDA, CDR2 SQIVND (reference sequence). The CDR3 sequence: CASSINGANQPQHF. The DNA of the CDR3 is TGTGCCAGTAGTATAAATGGGGCCAATCAGCCCCAGCATTTT.

The J gene is TRBJ2-3, the V gene TRBV10-1; D unresolved. From germline, CDR1 is WNHNN and CDR2 SYGVQD (reference sequence). This CDR3 contains 16 residues. Trimming left V 0 bases short and J 6 bases short, with 16 bases between. The CDR3 loop reads CASSESVVGKQDTQYF. CDR3 nucleotide sequence: TGCGCCAGCAGTGAGTCGGTAGTAGGGAAGCAGGATACGCAGTATTTT.

The chain uses TRBV4-3 and TRBJ2-1; 9 bases are a match to TRBD1. The trim removed 3 bases at V and 0 bases at J, leaving 18 bases unmatched. In germline, CDR1 is LGHNA, CDR2 YSLEER. The CDR3 covers 21 residues. CDR3 nucleotides: TGCGCCAGCAGCCAGGCGCTGGGGGACAGGGTCCCCCTGAGCTCCTACAATGAGCAGTTCTTC. It encodes CASSQALGDRVPLSSYNEQFF.